This TCR beta chain was recovered during a study of cytomegalovirus exposure and HLA in healthy donors. Findings and limits, study-wide: With high specificity and sensitivity, the classifier reportedly diagnosed cytomegalovirus status. The authors excluded some V segments, including TRBV6-2 and TRBV6-3, as indistinguishable. TCR beta sequences reportedly predicted most subjects' HLA-A and HLA-B alleles accurately.

Both 60 Vbeta primers and 13 Jbeta primers went into the PCR. Assay used: immunoSEQ multiplex PCR; TCRdb lists only in-frame clones, some missing. The data show some 130,000 clones, 65% to 80% seen once. V lost 8 bases to trimming and J lost 7 bases, with 6 bases between them. There are 10 residues in the CDR3. Germline CDR1 is MDHEN and CDR2 is SYDVKM. Concerning this clone: Antigen unknown.

Material for sequencing was PBMCs. The TCR originated in a human donor in good health. J is TRBJ2-1 and V is TRBV28; D perhaps matches TRBD1 (6 bases). In DNA, the CDR3 is TGTGCCAGCCAGGGGAATGAGCAGTTCTTC. It translates to CASQGNEQFF.